This passage covers 10 T cell receptor beta chains from one sample sequenced in a study of T cells in Graves' hyperthyroidism and ophthalmopathy. The TCR beta CDR3 regions underwent amplification using RNA transcripts as the source. During a first-round RT-PCR of the TCR CDR3, the HTBI primer set was used. Using its own MiXCR run on the multiplex PCR reads, TCRdb lists one record per CDR3 protein. The sample contains roughly 400,000 distinct CDR3 sequences, about 14% of which appear only once. Sample: blood. The receptors stem from a man aged 50 to 59 with Graves' ophthalmopathy.

This clonotype showed up many times. The chain uses TRBV10-3 and TRBJ2-3; 9 positions match TRBD2. The CDR3 is 16 amino acids. CDR1 and CDR2 from the germline V gene are ENHRY and SYGVKD. J gave up 6 bases and V 0 bases, and 7 bases lay outside the gene matches. In DNA, the CDR3 is TGTGCCATCAGTGAGTCGGCGGCGGGAGGGCCCGATACGCAGTATTTT. It translates to CAISESAAGGPDTQYF.

This clonotype was counted at least ten times. V is TRBV5-1 and J is TRBJ2-7; perhaps TRBD1 as D (6 bases). V was pared by 6 bases and J by 7 bases, with 20 bases between. Germline V gene sequence: CDR1 SGHRS, CDR2 YFSETQ. This CDR3 region has 14 residues. The CDR3 coding sequence is TGCGCCAGCACCCCCCGTTCAGGGGCGGTAGAGCAGTACTTC. Its translation is CASTPRSGAVEQYF.

This clonotype was seen more than once but under ten times. The CDR3 sequence: CASSVATSGYNEQFF. CDR3 nucleotides: TGTGCCAGCAGCGTAGCTACTAGCGGATACAATGAGCAGTTCTTC. The V gene is TRBV9, the J gene TRBJ2-1; 8 nucleotides match TRBD2. The ends lost 0 bases at V and 4 bases at J; junction bases unmatched: 3. Germline CDR1 SGDLS, CDR2 YYNGEE. The CDR3 is 15 residues long.

In this sample, this clonotype turned up many times. This sequence joins TRBV7-8 and TRBJ2-4; the D is unclear. V lost 5 bases, J lost 1 base, and 18 bases lay in between. Germline loops: CDR1 SGHVS, CDR2 FQNEAQ. This CDR3 region has 17 residues. The CDR3 DNA reads as TGTGCCAGCAGCCGCCATCATCCCGGAGTGGCCAAAAACATTCAGTACTTC. Its translation is CASSRHHPGVAKNIQYF.

This clonotype was counted between two and nine times. The rearrangement uses TRBV19 and TRBJ1-5, with 7 bases that match TRBD1. Looked up from germline, CDR1 is LNHDA and CDR2 is SQIVND (reference sequence). CDR3 length equals 17 residues. After removal of 0 bases from V and 4 bases from J, the junction contained 9 bases not matched to a gene. The CDR3 sequence: CASSIDQAGGRNQPQHF. The CDR3 coding sequence is TGTGCCAGTAGTATAGATCAGGCAGGGGGTAGGAATCAGCCCCAGCATTTT.

This clonotype was seen at least ten times. The chain carries TRBV5-1 and TRBJ2-3; tentatively, D is TRBD1 or TRBD2 (6 bases each). This CDR3 has 15 amino acids. Per germline, CDR1 SGHRS and CDR2 YFSETQ. V lost 4 bases and J lost 0, with 12 bases in between. In DNA, the CDR3 is TGCGCCAGCAGCATCACAGGGACTAGCACAGATACGCAGTATTTT. Translation gives CASSITGTSTDTQYF.

There are many counts of this clonotype. The V and J genes are TRBV27 and TRBJ2-7; D ambiguous. V lost 3 bases and J 3 bases, leaving 9 bases between the germline ends. This CDR3 has 13 amino acids. Germline assignment: CDR1 MNHEY and CDR2 SMNVEV (reference sequence). The CDR3 DNA reads TGTGCCAGCAGTTTTCGCCCAGGCTACGAGCAGTACTTC. Its protein is CASSFRPGYEQYF.

The chain links TRBV15 to TRBJ2-4; 9 nucleotides align to TRBD2. The CDR3 is 14 residues long. Trimming took 6 bases from V and 1 from J; bases not matched to a gene: 1. CDR1 is LNHNV and CDR2 is YYDKDF in the germline V gene (reference sequence). The CDR3 sequence is CATRREGAKNIQYF. DNA of the CDR3: TGTGCCACCAGGCGGGAGGGGGCCAAAAACATTCAGTACTTC.

This clonotype was seen many times. The V call is TRBV5-1, the J call TRBJ2-5, with TRBD2 matching over 9 bases. The CDR3 loop spans 18 amino acids. V lost 4 bases to trimming and J lost 4 bases; unmatched junction nucleotides: 17. CDR1 and CDR2 (germline): SGHRS, YFSETQ. The CDR3 protein is CASSPNLAGLQLRETQYF. The DNA of the CDR3 is TGCGCCAGCAGCCCCAATCTAGCGGGGCTTCAACTACGAGAGACCCAGTACTTC.

This clonotype was found many times. The chain combines TRBV12-3 or TRBV12-4 with TRBJ2-2; a weak D match, TRBD2 (5 bases). V lost 5 bases to trimming and J lost 6 bases, with 16 bases between them. The CDR3 spans 15 residues. DNA for the CDR3: TGTGCCAGCAGTACGGATGGAGGTGTGGCCGGGGAGCTGTTTTTT. Translation: CASSTDGGVAGELFF.